The rows below give T cell receptor beta chains drawn from one sample of a study of cytomegalovirus exposure and HLA in healthy donors. Clones were sequenced by immunoSEQ multiplex PCR, and TCRdb holds only the in-frame ones, with some missing. The sample carries approximately 90,000 clones, roughly 74% recorded once. The sequenced sample was PBMCs. Receptors were obtained from a middle-aged man in good health and CMV-seronegative. Each CDR3 is given with its conserved first and last residue. The order of the fields is clone size, D gene, V gene, J gene, CDR3 protein, CDR3 DNA. A D gene is named only where the DNA matches it firmly. Rows give clone size only sometimes, using once, few, many, or a class for an expanded clone.

>.|.|TRBV29-1|TRBJ1-1
CSVERQQGSHTEAFF
TGCAGCGTTGAAAGGCAGCAGGGATCGCACACTGAAGCTTTCTTT
>.|TRBD2|TRBV7-8|TRBJ2-5
CASRKGGLVQETQYF
TGTGCCAGCAGAAAAGGGGGACTAGTACAAGAGACCCAGTACTTC
>once|TRBD1|TRBV5-4|TRBJ2-3
CASSSRTGETDTQYF
TGTGCCAGCAGCTCACGGACAGGGGAAACAGATACGCAGTATTTT
>.|.|TRBV27|TRBJ1-4
CASRRNTQKLFF
TGTGCCAGCAGAAGGAACACACAGAAACTGTTTTTT
>.|TRBD1|TRBV19|TRBJ2-3
CASSRTGISGTQYF
TGTGCCAGTAGTAGGACAGGGATAAGCGGTACGCAGTATTTT
>.|.|TRBV28|TRBJ1-4
CASSAPNAATNEKLFF
TGTGCCAGCAGTGCCCCCAACGCGGCAACTAATGAAAAACTGTTTTTT
>once|TRBD1|TRBV6-6|TRBJ2-7
CASRSTGVLFYEQYF
TGTGCCAGCAGATCGACAGGGGTCCTTTTTTACGAGCAGTACTTC
>.|.|TRBV21-1|TRBJ2-1
CARRGPLLRNEQFF
TGTGCCAGGAGGGGGCCATTGCTTCGGAATGAGCAGTTCTTC
>.|.|TRBV29-1|TRBJ2-1
CSVEILRVSSYNEQFF
TGCAGCGTTGAAATTTTGAGGGTGAGCTCCTACAATGAGCAGTTCTTC
>.|TRBD2|TRBV14|TRBJ2-1
CASSQESGIYEQFF
TGTGCCAGCAGCCAAGAAAGCGGGATCTATGAGCAGTTCTTC
>.|.|TRBV5-6|TRBJ2-7
CASSLELAEDSYEQYF
TGTGCCAGCAGCTTGGAGTTAGCGGAGGACTCCTACGAGCAGTACTTC
>.|.|TRBV7-2|TRBJ2-7
CASSLVGTGEEQYF
TGTGCCAGCAGCTTAGTGGGTACAGGTGAAGAGCAGTACTTC
>.|TRBD1|TRBV28|TRBJ1-2
CASSFLKQGAQGYTF
TGTGCCAGCAGTTTCCTTAAACAGGGGGCGCAAGGCTACACCTTC
>.|.|TRBV30|TRBJ2-3
CAFSASTDTQYF
TGTGCCTTTAGCGCCAGCACAGATACGCAGTATTTT
>.|.|TRBV29-1|TRBJ2-1
CSVPLDSHSYNEQFF
TGCAGCGTCCCCCTGGACAGCCACTCCTACAATGAGCAGTTCTTC
>.|TRBD1|TRBV7-9|TRBJ1-1
CASSLVPGGMNTEAFF
TGTGCCAGCAGCTTAGTGCCAGGGGGCATGAACACTGAAGCTTTCTTT
>.|.|TRBV6-5|TRBJ1-5
CASSYLAANQPQHF
TGTGCCAGCAGTTACCTGGCGGCCAATCAGCCCCAGCATTTT
>.|.|TRBV10-3|TRBJ2-7
CAISESRGLSSYEQYF
TGTGCCATCAGTGAGTCGAGGGGACTCAGCTCCTACGAGCAGTACTTC
>.|.|TRBV6-5|TRBJ1-6
CASRFGTPYNSPLHF
TGTGCCAGCAGATTCGGGACACCGTATAATTCACCCCTCCACTTT
>few|.|TRBV4-1|TRBJ2-3
CASSSLAMGIPDTQYF
TGCGCCAGCAGCTCCCTAGCGATGGGGATCCCAGATACGCAGTATTTT
>.|.|TRBV2|TRBJ2-7
CASSDVQSYEQYF
TGTGCCAGCAGTGATGTACAGTCCTACGAGCAGTACTTC
>once|TRBD1|TRBV5-8|TRBJ1-5
CASSFGGRGEPQHF
TGTGCCAGCAGCTTTGGGGGCAGGGGGGAGCCCCAGCATTTT
>.|TRBD2|TRBV30|TRBJ2-3
CAWSVGLAGVGTQYF
TGTGCCTGGAGTGTTGGGCTAGCGGGAGTCGGTACGCAGTATTTT
>once|.|TRBV9|TRBJ2-7
CASSGQGTYEQYF
TGTGCCAGCAGCGGGCAGGGGACCTACGAGCAGTACTTC
>.|TRBD1|TRBV28|TRBJ1-1
CASSPGRGRSPEAFF
TGTGCCAGCAGCCCCGGGAGGGGGCGCAGCCCTGAAGCTTTCTTT
>once|TRBD1|TRBV5-1|TRBJ2-7
CASSPTGGLLYEQYF
TGCGCCAGCAGTCCAACAGGGGGCTTGTTGTACGAGCAGTACTTC
>few|.|TRBV30|TRBJ1-1
CAWSHTYEAFF
TGTGCCTGGAGTCACACATATGAAGCTTTCTTT
>.|TRBD2|TRBV15|TRBJ2-7
CATSLAAASYEQYF
TGTGCCACCAGTCTAGCGGCGGCCTCCTACGAGCAGTACTTC
>few|TRBD2|TRBV6-5|TRBJ2-7
CASSLSRGGGYEQYF
TGTGCCAGCAGCCTATCCCGCGGGGGGGGCTACGAGCAGTACTTC
>.|TRBD1|TRBV14|TRBJ2-5
CASSQDSYRGLETQYF
TGTGCCAGCAGCCAAGATTCTTACAGGGGGCTAGAGACCCAGTACTTC
>once|.|TRBV18|TRBJ1-2
CATLPGNRAGGYTF
TGTGCCACCCTTCCCGGCAATAGGGCGGGCGGCTACACCTTC
>.|.|TRBV30|TRBJ1-5
CAWSSGGDQPQHF
TGTGCCTGGAGTTCTGGGGGGGATCAGCCCCAGCATTTT
>.|TRBD1|TRBV25-1|TRBJ2-3
CAGSDRGDTQYF
TGTGCCGGCAGTGACAGGGGAGATACGCAGTATTTT
>.|.|TRBV5-1|TRBJ1-1
CASSLGGTLVRAEAFF
TGCGCCAGCAGCTTGGGCGGGACCCTAGTTCGGGCTGAAGCTTTCTTT
>.|.|TRBV6-5|TRBJ2-5
CASSYSHSQQETQYF
TGTGCCAGCAGTTACTCGCACAGCCAACAAGAGACCCAGTACTTC
>.|.|TRBV10-2|TRBJ1-2
CASSVMGIARNYGYTF
TGCGCCAGCAGTGTAATGGGCATCGCCCGCAACTATGGCTACACCTTC